This T cell receptor (beta chain) was identified during a study of tumor-infiltrating lymphocytes in primary liver carcinoma (TCRdb year 2017). For the study in its entirety: Between November 2015 and March 2016, 4 or 5 patients in China with histopathologically diagnosed primary liver carcinoma had their tumors surgically resected. A total of about 35 specimens from 5 patients, comprising 25 or so tumor regions, 5 adjacent noncancerous liver tissues and 5 peripheral blood samples, were covered by TCRbeta repertoire sequencing. The five patients had tumors of stage T1-T3 N0M0, with maximum diameters ranging from roughly 4.2 to 10 cm. Repertoires from technical replicates were highly reproducible, with mean shared-clone rates about 0.9 and correlation coefficients above 0.98. The five patients, three men and two women aged 30 to 69 years, had hepatocellular carcinoma (four) or combined HCC and intrahepatic cholangiocarcinoma (one). The study combined TCRbeta repertoire sequencing, expression microarrays and whole-exome sequencing across five regions of each liver tumor, with adjacent normal tissue and blood. Samples yielded roughly 3.5 to 8 million productive TCRbeta reads; read depth did not differ significantly between tissue types.

Blood RNA was extracted from unsorted whole blood with TRIzol reagent; germline DNA came from the DNeasy Blood & Tissue kit. At the time of sampling, the patients were treatment-naive and had chronic HBV infection. Before surgery, about 4 milliliters of peripheral blood were collected into K2EDTA tubes. Results the study describes overall, beyond this receptor: Only a few patients were included in the study, and the authors note that the findings should be validated in a larger study. Consistent with antigen-driven expansion, pairs of tumor regions showed higher repertoire overlap (mean about 36%) than either tumor-adjacent pairs (approximately 17%) or tumor-blood pairs (roughly 14%). A significantly larger repertoire fraction was made up by the top 250 clones in tumors than in blood (p = 0.039). Because the samples were bulk and unsorted, CD4+ and CD8+ T cell repertoires could not be compared. Because only the TCR beta chain was sequenced and unpaired alpha chains were not captured, true repertoire diversity is likely underestimated.

According to the germline V gene, CDR1 reads MNHNS and CDR2 reads SASEGT. The CDR3 has 14 amino acids, counting the end cysteine and phenylalanine. Just the 42-base CDR3 DNA is kept, in frame starting at base 1. Details on this clonotype: Its binding antigen is unknown. Germline and junction disagree at one end, which may indicate a read error.

Starting from around 520 ng total RNA, TCRbeta-specific cDNA was produced by reverse transcription with a constant-region primer and ProtoScript II reverse transcriptase. TCRbeta libraries were built with three nested multiplex PCR rounds, a slightly modified ARM-PCR procedure. Each of the first two PCR rounds ran for approximately 10 cycles and used multiplex TRBV1-TRBV30 forward primers together with a Cbeta reverse primer. Sample barcodes and Illumina adapters were added in a final 25-cycle PCR using Deep VentR polymerase. Before sequencing, amplicons of 200-500 bp were purified from gel using a QIAquick gel extraction kit. The TCRbeta amplicons were sequenced with 250-bp paired-end reads on an Illumina HiSeq 2500. Per the source publication's procedure: Reads were quality-trimmed with Trimmomatic v0.33, and paired reads were merged with FLASH v1.2.11 to recover full CDR3 sequences. MiGEC v1.2.1b assigned V, D and J germline segments to the rearranged TCRbeta sequences. Clonotype statistics, along with Shannon-Wiener diversity indices, were calculated using VDJtools v1.0.0. To cut down on sampling bias, every analysis after diversity analysis relied on just the 250 most abundant clonotypes from each sample. TCRdb's own reprocessing of the public reads used fastp at Q25 and MiXCR and kept productive beta chains. A single entry per CDR3 protein holds the most common genes and DNA from its merged rows. The V and J calls here are based on TCRdb, not the publication. The sample table holds about 320,000 distinct CDR3 sequences, of which 50% to 70% were seen once. The top ten clonotypes cover roughly 9% of the sample.

This chain joins TRBV6-1 to TRBJ2-7; confidence is insufficient to name the D gene. The sample was peripheral blood. This clonotype was sampled from a man in his forties with primary liver carcinoma and hepatitis B virus infection. The DNA reads TGTGCCAGCAGACGGACGGACGGTTTCTACGAGCTGTACTTC. This yields the protein CASRRTDGFYELYF.